This TCR beta chain derives from a study of graft-versus-host responses after intestinal transplantation. The protocol was immunoSEQ multiplex PCR, while the TCRdb copy is restricted to in-frame clones and leaves out a portion. The profile shows roughly 56,000 clones, more than 75% of them singletons. This CDR3 is built from 12 residues. Between the trimmed V and J ends, which lost 0 bases and 8 bases, there was a span of 7 bases. Germline CDR1 reads LGHNA; CDR2 reads YNFKEQ. Specimen: PBMCs, collected almost 120 days after intestinal transplantation. This clonotype was sampled from a human patient who received an intestinal transplant, so some T cells may come from the graft donor. V usage is TRBV4-2 and J usage is TRBJ1-2; unclear D gene. The CDR3 coding sequence is TGTGCCAGCAGCCAAGAGGGGAGAGGCTACACCTTC. Amino acids: CASSQEGRGYTF.